A selection of T cell receptor beta chains follows, all from one sample in a study of T cell responses to AZD1222 COVID-19 vaccine. Here immunoSEQ multiplex PCR was the method, and the copy in TCRdb shows in-frame clones only, minus some. The repertoire includes some 130,000 clones, over 90% of them detected once, and under 2% sits in the top ten. This sample comprised peripheral blood, obtained on day 0 of AZD1222 vaccination. The receptors derive from an adult in good health. Each CDR3 is given with its conserved first and last residue. A D gene is named only where the DNA matches it firmly. Some rows have no size entry. The others give once, few or many, or a class for an expanded clone.

size | D | J | V | DNA | CDR3
. | TRBD1 | TRBJ1-2 | TRBV19 | TGTGCCAGTAGTAGTCCCACAGGGGCGAACTATGGCTACACCTTC | CASSSPTGANYGYTF
. | . | TRBJ2-3 | TRBV24-1 | TGTGCCACCAGTGATTTTCAGGGCAAAAGCACAGATACGCAGTATTTT | CATSDFQGKSTDTQYF
. | . | TRBJ1-2 | TRBV28 | TGTGCCAGCAGTTTAGGTGGTGGGACCTATGGCTACACCTTC | CASSLGGGTYGYTF
. | TRBD1 | TRBJ2-3 | TRBV19 | TGTGCCAGTAGGATCCTCGGGACAGGGGGCCCAGATACGCAGTATTTT | CASRILGTGGPDTQYF
. | . | TRBJ1-3 | TRBV7-2 | TGTGCCAGCGGTCCCGGGAGCTCTGGAAACACCATATATTTT | CASGPGSSGNTIYF
. | . | TRBJ1-1 | TRBV28 | TGTGCCAGCAGTTTTCGCACTAGTGAAGCTTTCTTT | CASSFRTSEAFF
few | . | TRBJ2-1 | TRBV4-3 | TGCGCCAGCAGCCAGGGAAGTCTGAGTGAGCAGCTCTTC | CASSQGSLSEQLF
. | . | TRBJ1-2 | TRBV11-2 | TGTGCCAGCAGCTTAGAACCAGGCCTGGGCGGCTACACCTTC | CASSLEPGLGGYTF
many | TRBD1 | TRBJ2-7 | TRBV18 | TGTGCCAGCTCACCACCTATGGGACAGGGGTACTCCTACGAGCAGTACTTC | CASSPPMGQGYSYEQYF
. | TRBD2 | TRBJ2-1 | TRBV24-1 | TGTGCCACCAGTGAGGGACTAGCGGGGGGCAATGAGCAGTTCTTC | CATSEGLAGGNEQFF
. | . | TRBJ1-3 | TRBV19 | TGTGCCAGTAGTGGGGGACTGCGAGAGGCTGGAAACACCATATATTTT | CASSGGLREAGNTIYF
medium-sized | . | TRBJ1-2 | TRBV27 | TGTGCCAGCAGTTTAAAGGGGAACACCTATGGCTACACCTTC | CASSLKGNTYGYTF
. | . | TRBJ1-5 | TRBV19 | TGTGCCAGTATCCCCCAGGGGAGCAATCAGCCCCAGCATTTT | CASIPQGSNQPQHF
. | . | TRBJ2-6 | TRBV7-3 | TGTGCCAGCAGCTCCGGAGACCCGGCTGGGGCCAACGTCCTGACTTTC | CASSSGDPAGANVLTF
. | TRBD2 | TRBJ2-5 | TRBV7-9 | TGTGCCAGCAGGAGGGCGGGAGTAAACCAAGAGACCCAGTACTTC | CASRRAGVNQETQYF
. | . | TRBJ1-2 | TRBV25-1 | TGTGCCAGCAGTGTAACGGAAAACTATGGCTACACCTTC | CASSVTENYGYTF
. | TRBD1 | TRBJ2-1 | TRBV30 | TGTGCCTGGGGAAACAGGGGTAGTGAGCAGTTCTTC | CAWGNRGSEQFF
. | TRBD1 | TRBJ1-5 | TRBV27 | TGTGCCAGCATGAGAAGAAGGGACAGGGAAGGTCAGCCCCAGCATTTT | CASMRRRDREGQPQHF
. | . | TRBJ1-1 | TRBV18 | TGTGCCAGCTCCCCAAACAGAGACACTGAAGCTTTCTTT | CASSPNRDTEAFF
. | TRBD1 | TRBJ1-6 | TRBV7-3 | TGTGCCAGCACCATTGACAGGGACAGTTCACCCCTCCACTTT | CASTIDRDSSPLHF
once | . | TRBJ2-2 | TRBV19 | TGTGCCAGTAGTAGGGTCCAGGGGTCGGTGGGGCTGTTTTTT | CASSRVQGSVGLFF
. | . | TRBJ2-5 | TRBV2 | TGTGCCAGCAGTGACATCCGACCCCAAGAGACCCAGTACTTC | CASSDIRPQETQYF
. | TRBD2 | TRBJ2-2 | TRBV2 | TGTGCCAGCACCCCCCGGACTAGCAGCACCGGGGAGCTGTTTTTT | CASTPRTSSTGELFF
. | . | TRBJ1-1 | TRBV5-6 | TGTGCCAGCAGCTTGGAAGTGGGAGTGGACACTGAAGCTTTCTTT | CASSLEVGVDTEAFF
. | TRBD1 | TRBJ2-3 | TRBV30 | TGTGCCTGGAGTGTACGGGACAGAGATACGCAGTATTTT | CAWSVRDRDTQYF
. | . | TRBJ2-3 | TRBV9 | TGTGCCAGCAGCGTAAACAACTGGGGGCTCGGGGCAGATACGCAGTATTTT | CASSVNNWGLGADTQYF
. | . | TRBJ2-2 | TRBV7-6 | TGTGCCAGCACCTTGGGCAGAGCTCCTGCCGGGGAGCTGTTTTTT | CASTLGRAPAGELFF
. | . | TRBJ1-2 | TRBV4-2 | TGTGCCAGCAGCCAAGATACTTCCCACAGACGACCCTATGGCTACACCTTC | CASSQDTSHRRPYGYTF
. | TRBD2 | TRBJ2-1 | TRBV5-1 | TGCGCCAGCAGCTTGGGCCTAGCGGGAGGTGGGTCCTACAATGAGCAGTTCTTC | CASSLGLAGGGSYNEQFF
. | . | TRBJ1-1 | TRBV4-1 | TGCGCCAGCAGCCAAGTACGAGGGCAAGAGGCTGAAGCTTTCTTT | CASSQVRGQEAEAFF
few | . | TRBJ1-1 | TRBV28 | TGTGCCAGCGAATTAGAGGCAACTTATAGGACTGAAGCTTTCTTT | CASELEATYRTEAFF
. | TRBD1 | TRBJ2-7 | TRBV10-3 | TGTGCCACCAAGGAGGACAGGCTAAGGGGAACCCAGTACGAGCAGTACTTC | CATKEDRLRGTQYEQYF
few | . | TRBJ1-1 | TRBV7-8 | TGTGCCAGCAGCTCCACAGGGCTGAACACTGAAGCTTTCTTT | CASSSTGLNTEAFF
. | TRBD1 | TRBJ1-2 | TRBV28 | TGTGCCAGCGCCACCATGCTTACAGGGGATATTCCTGGCTACACCTTC | CASATMLTGDIPGYTF
. | TRBD1 | TRBJ2-1 | TRBV7-3 | TGTGCCAGCAGCCTTAAGGGACAGGGCTACAATGAGCAGTTCTTC | CASSLKGQGYNEQFF
. | TRBD2 | TRBJ2-3 | TRBV6-5 | TGTGCCAGCCGGACTAGCGGACGCACAGATACGCAGTATTTT | CASRTSGRTDTQYF
. | TRBD1 | TRBJ1-3 | TRBV7-2 | TGTGCCAGCAGCTTACCCCCGGGACAGATCTCTGGAAACACCATATATTTT | CASSLPPGQISGNTIYF
. | TRBD1 | TRBJ1-2 | TRBV2 | TGTGCCAGCAGTTCCGGACAGGGAAGGAGCTATGGCTACACCTTC | CASSSGQGRSYGYTF
. | . | TRBJ1-2 | TRBV28 | TGTGCCAGCGGAATATCGGGGAGGGACTATGGCTACACCTTC | CASGISGRDYGYTF
. | . | TRBJ2-1 | TRBV6-5 | TGTGCCAGCAGTACCCGCCCCGGGGGCTACAATGAGCAGTTCTTC | CASSTRPGGYNEQFF
. | TRBD2 | TRBJ2-3 | TRBV3-1/TRBV3-2 | TGTGCCAGCAGCCAAGAGGGTAGCGGGGTCCAGGATACGCAGTATTTT | CASSQEGSGVQDTQYF
. | TRBD1 | TRBJ1-2 | TRBV19 | TGTGCCAGTAGTATTACACCTCCATCAACAGGGGGGACTGGAAGCTACACCTTC | CASSITPPSTGGTGSYTF
. | TRBD1 | TRBJ1-1 | TRBV4-2 | TGTGCCAGCAGCCACCCCGGGACAGTTCTCCAAGCTTTCTTT | CASSHPGTVLQAFF
. | TRBD1 | TRBJ1-4 | TRBV7-9 | TGTGCCAGCAGCTCACCGGGACAGGGGTGGGAAAAACTGTTTTTT | CASSSPGQGWEKLFF
. | . | TRBJ2-7 | TRBV27 | TGTGCCAGCAGTTTACTCCCACTGAATGAAGGGTCGAGAGAGCAGTACTTC | CASSLLPLNEGSREQYF
. | . | TRBJ2-2 | TRBV9 | TGTGCCAGCAGCGTAAGGGACTCCAAAATAATTTACACCGGGGAGCTGTTTTTT | CASSVRDSKIIYTGELFF
. | . | TRBJ2-1 | TRBV30 | TGTGCCTGGAGTACCCTAGTAATCGAGCAGTTCTTC | CAWSTLVIEQFF
. | TRBD1 | TRBJ1-5 | TRBV30 | TGTGCCTGGGACAGGGGTTCGAGGCAGCCCCAGCATTTT | CAWDRGSRQPQHF
. | . | TRBJ2-7 | TRBV4-3 | TGCGCCAGCAGCCAAGGGACGGACTCCTACGAGCAGTACTTC | CASSQGTDSYEQYF
. | . | TRBJ2-2 | TRBV18 | TGTGCCAGCTCAACCTTGAACACCGGGGAGCTGTTTTTT | CASSTLNTGELFF
. | . | TRBJ2-5 | TRBV4-2 | TGTGCCAGCAGCCCAGCAGACGGGGGGCCCCAAGAGACCCAGTACTTC | CASSPADGGPQETQYF
. | . | TRBJ2-2 | TRBV30 | TGTGCCTGGGGGTCCGGGGAGCTGTTTTTT | CAWGSGELFF
. | . | TRBJ1-5 | TRBV2 | TGTGCCAGCAGGATAGGGGGTGGCCGGTTATATGCTAGCAATCAGCCCCAGCATTTT | CASRIGGGRLYASNQPQHF
. | . | TRBJ1-6 | TRBV4-3 | TGCGCCAGCAGCCAAGACAGTGACGATTCACCCCTCCACTTT | CASSQDSDDSPLHF
few | . | TRBJ1-2 | TRBV3-1/TRBV3-2 | TGTGCCAGCAGCCAAGGGTATGGCTACACCTTC | CASSQGYGYTF
. | TRBD1 | TRBJ2-2 | TRBV5-1 | TGCGCCAGCAGCGCCGGGACAGTCACCGGGGAGCTGTTTTTT | CASSAGTVTGELFF
. | . | TRBJ2-3 | TRBV27 | TGTGCCAGCAGTTCCTCGGGACCGAGGACCAAAGGGGATACGCAGTATTTT | CASSSSGPRTKGDTQYF
. | TRBD1 | TRBJ1-3 | TRBV5-4 | TGTGCCACTAACAGGGGGCTTAGCTCTGGAAACACCATATATTTT | CATNRGLSSGNTIYF
. | . | TRBJ1-1 | TRBV18 | TGTGCCAGCTCACGGAACGTAGACACTGAAGCTTTCTTT | CASSRNVDTEAFF